These T cell receptor beta chains were read from a single sample in a study of shared clonotypes between healthy human individuals. This table comes from immunoSEQ multiplex PCR, and its TCRdb copy is limited to in-frame clones, with some not included. The sample lists around 510,000 clones, roughly 95% occurring once. Input material: naive CD4+ T cells sorted from blood. The receptors were gathered from a woman aged 30 to 39 in good health. The CDR3 runs from the conserved cysteine through the conserved F or W. A D gene is named only where the DNA matches it firmly. Part of the rows lack a size; the others show once, few, many or a class for expanded clones.

TRBV6-5	NA	NA	TRBJ2-1	CASSYSSVPSYNEQFF	TGTGCCAGCAGTTACTCGTCAGTCCCTTCCTACAATGAGCAGTTCTTC
TRBV6-5	NA	TRBD1	TRBJ2-7	CASSSAGTASYEQYF	TGTGCCAGCAGTTCCGCCGGGACAGCCTCCTACGAGCAGTACTTC
TRBV5-1	NA	NA	TRBJ2-2	CASSLTNTGELFF	TGCGCCAGCAGCTTAACGAACACCGGGGAGCTGTTTTTT
TRBV5-4	NA	NA	TRBJ2-1	CASSLVPDSSYNEQFF	TGTGCCAGCAGCTTGGTACCGGACAGCTCCTACAATGAGCAGTTCTTC
TRBV18	NA	NA	TRBJ2-7	CASSALGRDGEQYF	TGTGCCAGCTCAGCCCTCGGCAGGGACGGAGAGCAGTACTTC
TRBV28	NA	NA	TRBJ2-1	CASSLEQGGYNEQFF	TGTGCCAGCAGTTTAGAACAGGGAGGGTACAATGAGCAGTTCTTC
TRBV29-1	few	NA	TRBJ2-7	CSVEGSPYEQYF	TGCAGCGTTGAGGGCTCCCCCTACGAGCAGTACTTC
TRBV7-6	NA	TRBD2	TRBJ2-3	CASRPTSGSTDTQYF	TGTGCCTCCCGCCCGACTAGCGGGAGCACAGATACGCAGTATTTT
TRBV7-9	NA	NA	TRBJ1-3	CASSLQGSSGNTIYF	TGTGCCAGCAGCTTACAAGGCTCCTCTGGAAACACCATATATTTT
TRBV19	NA	NA	TRBJ2-1	CASSIVGGELDEQFF	TGTGCCAGTAGTATAGTTGGGGGAGAATTGGATGAGCAGTTCTTC
TRBV25-1	NA	TRBD1	TRBJ1-5	CASSAGQDTYNQPQHF	TGTGCCAGCAGCGCCGGACAGGACACTTACAATCAGCCCCAGCATTTT
TRBV4-1	NA	TRBD1	TRBJ1-1	CASSLRTGGKNTEAFF	TGCGCCAGCAGCCTAAGGACAGGGGGGAAGAACACTGAAGCTTTCTTT
TRBV7-9	NA	TRBD1	TRBJ1-3	CASSFYRGSGNTIYF	TGTGCCAGCAGCTTTTACAGGGGTTCTGGAAACACCATATATTTT
TRBV10-2	NA	NA	TRBJ2-3	CASSLSTDTQYF	TGCGCCAGCAGTCTTAGCACAGATACGCAGTATTTT